These T cell receptor beta chains were read from a single sample in a study of blood T cell repertoires in COVID-19. Only in-frame clones appear in the TCRdb table, and some are missing; sequencing was by immunoSEQ multiplex PCR. The sample records 70,000 to 95,000 clones, around nine tenths being singletons. Sequencing used peripheral blood. All receptors derive from an elderly woman with active COVID-19. The CDR3 runs from the conserved cysteine through the conserved F or W. Each record gives: J gene, clone size, V gene, D gene, CDR3 protein, CDR3 DNA. The D gene is left open where the match is weak. The size field is filled for only some rows; it gives once, few, many or a size class.

J: TRBJ1-2
size: NA
V: TRBV20-1
D: NA
CDR3: CSAVDSKDYTF
DNA: TGCAGTGCTGTGGACAGCAAGGACTACACCTTC

J: TRBJ2-3
size: NA
V: TRBV23-1
D: TRBD2
CDR3: CASPPKLASTTDTQYF
DNA: TGCGCCAGCCCGCCCAAACTAGCGTCTACGACAGATACGCAGTATTTT

J: TRBJ2-5
size: NA
V: TRBV5-5
D: TRBD2
CDR3: CASSLSVSGLAGVETQYF
DNA: TGTGCCAGCAGCTTGAGTGTCTCGGGACTAGCGGGAGTGGAGACCCAGTACTTC

J: TRBJ1-6
size: NA
V: TRBV6-1
D: NA
CDR3: CASSEQGGSINSPLHF
DNA: TGTGCCAGCAGTGAACAGGGTGGGTCCATTAATTCACCCCTCCACTTT

J: TRBJ2-2
size: NA
V: TRBV11-2
D: NA
CDR3: CASLPQGTNTGELFF
DNA: TGTGCCAGTCTCCCCCAGGGCACGAACACCGGGGAGCTGTTTTTT

J: TRBJ2-1
size: NA
V: TRBV6-2/TRBV6-3
D: NA
CDR3: CASSYGRPRGAVGYNEQFF
DNA: TGTGCCAGCAGTTACGGCCGCCCTCGCGGGGCCGTGGGCTACAATGAGCAGTTCTTC

J: TRBJ2-7
size: NA
V: TRBV14
D: TRBD2
CDR3: CASSQVLTGGGEQYF
DNA: TGTGCCAGCAGCCAAGTTCTAACGGGAGGAGGCGAGCAGTACTTC

J: TRBJ2-2
size: NA
V: TRBV6-4
D: NA
CDR3: CASSDSWHTGELFF
DNA: TGTGCCAGCAGTGACTCGTGGCACACCGGGGAGCTGTTTTTT

J: TRBJ2-5
size: NA
V: TRBV5-1
D: TRBD1
CDR3: CASSFDRAQETQYF
DNA: TGCGCCAGCAGCTTCGACAGGGCCCAAGAGACCCAGTACTTC

J: TRBJ1-2
size: NA
V: TRBV25-1
D: NA
CDR3: CASNGGFYGYTF
DNA: TGTGCCAGCAACGGGGGTTTCTATGGCTACACCTTC

J: TRBJ2-7
size: few
V: TRBV19
D: TRBD2
CDR3: CASSTGLAGAYEQYF
DNA: TGTGCCAGTAGTACCGGACTAGCGGGAGCCTACGAGCAGTACTTC

J: TRBJ2-3
size: NA
V: TRBV14
D: NA
CDR3: CASSQQEGDTQYF
DNA: TGTGCCAGCAGCCAACAGGAGGGAGATACGCAGTATTTT

J: TRBJ2-7
size: NA
V: TRBV4-3
D: TRBD2
CDR3: CASSPAGGGSGYEQYF
DNA: TGCGCCAGCAGCCCCGCCGGCGGGGGTAGCGGCTACGAGCAGTACTTC

J: TRBJ2-7
size: NA
V: TRBV5-6
D: TRBD2
CDR3: CASSSGLASYEQYF
DNA: TGTGCCAGCAGCTCGGGACTAGCTTCCTACGAGCAGTACTTC

J: TRBJ2-1
size: NA
V: TRBV7-3
D: TRBD2
CDR3: CASSLTSGSGEQFF
DNA: TGTGCCAGCAGCTTAACTAGCGGGAGCGGAGAGCAGTTCTTC

J: TRBJ2-1
size: NA
V: TRBV6-5
D: TRBD1
CDR3: CASSPGTGLNEQFF
DNA: TGTGCCAGCAGTCCTGGGACAGGACTCAATGAGCAGTTCTTC

J: TRBJ1-2
size: NA
V: TRBV28
D: TRBD1
CDR3: CASSIRTGTYGYTF
DNA: TGTGCCAGCAGCATAAGGACAGGGACCTATGGCTACACCTTC

J: TRBJ1-1
size: NA
V: TRBV6-6
D: NA
CDR3: CASSYRGLNTEAFF
DNA: TGTGCCAGCAGTTACCGGGGGTTGAACACTGAAGCTTTCTTT

J: TRBJ2-2
size: NA
V: TRBV5-6
D: NA
CDR3: CASSLPGVGTGELFF
DNA: TGTGCCAGCAGCTTACCAGGGGTTGGGACCGGGGAGCTGTTTTTT

J: TRBJ2-7
size: NA
V: TRBV7-2
D: TRBD1
CDR3: CASSLQPGQAYEQYF
DNA: TGTGCCAGCAGCCTTCAACCGGGACAGGCTTACGAGCAGTACTTC

J: TRBJ2-3
size: NA
V: TRBV18
D: TRBD2
CDR3: CASSSGLAGGVTDTQYF
DNA: TGTGCCAGCTCCTCAGGACTAGCGGGAGGCGTCACAGATACGCAGTATTTT

J: TRBJ1-1
size: NA
V: TRBV7-9
D: NA
CDR3: CASSEWGGGTEAFF
DNA: TGTGCCAGCAGCGAATGGGGAGGGGGTACTGAAGCTTTCTTT

J: TRBJ2-7
size: NA
V: TRBV30
D: NA
CDR3: CAWSVGGLSEQYF
DNA: TGTGCCTGGAGTGTAGGGGGACTATCCGAGCAGTACTTC

J: TRBJ2-2
size: NA
V: TRBV19
D: TRBD1
CDR3: CASSARQGFTGELFF
DNA: TGTGCCAGTAGCGCCCGACAGGGGTTCACCGGGGAGCTGTTTTTT

J: TRBJ1-5
size: NA
V: TRBV5-5
D: NA
CDR3: CASSFGLEEEGQPQHF
DNA: TGTGCCAGCAGCTTTGGGTTAGAGGAGGAAGGTCAGCCCCAGCATTTT

J: TRBJ2-1
size: NA
V: TRBV7-3
D: TRBD2
CDR3: CASSPGLAGPYNEQFF
DNA: TGTGCCAGCAGCCCTGGACTAGCGGGACCCTACAATGAGCAGTTCTTC

J: TRBJ2-1
size: NA
V: TRBV9
D: NA
CDR3: CASSHNRGGYNEQFF
DNA: TGTGCCAGCAGCCACAATAGGGGGGGATACAATGAGCAGTTCTTC

J: TRBJ1-5
size: once
V: TRBV5-6
D: NA
CDR3: CASSLRTIHSNQPQHF
DNA: TGTGCCAGCAGCTTGAGAACAATCCATAGCAATCAGCCCCAGCATTTT

J: TRBJ2-7
size: NA
V: TRBV5-8
D: TRBD1
CDR3: CASSRSPGQGSYEQYF
DNA: TGTGCCAGCAGCAGATCCCCGGGACAGGGCTCCTACGAGCAGTACTTC

J: TRBJ2-1
size: NA
V: TRBV7-2
D: NA
CDR3: CASSFSLAINEQFF
DNA: TGTGCCAGCAGCTTTAGTCTAGCTATCAATGAGCAGTTCTTC

J: TRBJ2-5
size: once
V: TRBV19
D: NA
CDR3: CASSMFSGWGETQYF
DNA: TGTGCCAGTAGTATGTTTTCGGGCTGGGGCGAGACCCAGTACTTC

J: TRBJ2-3
size: NA
V: TRBV10-3
D: TRBD2
CDR3: CAISALAGGVTDTQYF
DNA: TGTGCCATCAGCGCACTAGCGGGAGGTGTGACAGATACGCAGTATTTT

J: TRBJ2-7
size: NA
V: TRBV4-3
D: TRBD2
CDR3: CASSQETLAVGNHEQYF
DNA: TGCGCCAGCAGCCAAGAAACCCTAGCGGTGGGAAACCACGAGCAGTACTTC

J: TRBJ2-7
size: NA
V: TRBV18
D: NA
CDR3: CASSLGRGDYEQYF
DNA: TGTGCCAGCTCACTCGGCAGGGGGGACTACGAGCAGTACTTC

J: TRBJ2-3
size: NA
V: TRBV3-1/TRBV3-2
D: TRBD2
CDR3: CASSQAEETSRYF
DNA: TGTGCCAGCAGCCAAGCGGAGGAGACTAGCCGGTATTTT

J: TRBJ2-1
size: NA
V: TRBV27
D: NA
CDR3: CASSLWGGNNEQFF
DNA: TGTGCCAGCAGTTTATGGGGCGGGAACAATGAGCAGTTCTTC

J: TRBJ1-6
size: NA
V: TRBV5-4
D: NA
CDR3: CASSFGGGRSPLHF
DNA: TGTGCCAGCAGCTTTGGGGGGGGGAGATCACCCCTCCACTTT

J: TRBJ2-3
size: once
V: TRBV20-1
D: NA
CDR3: CSGLVQDTQYF
DNA: TGCAGTGGGCTAGTTCAGGATACGCAGTATTTT

J: TRBJ2-3
size: NA
V: TRBV11-3
D: TRBD2
CDR3: CASSFGGRETDTQYF
DNA: TGTGCCAGCAGCTTCGGCGGGAGGGAAACAGATACGCAGTATTTT

J: TRBJ2-1
size: NA
V: TRBV7-9
D: TRBD2
CDR3: CASSKWRLAGGPYNEQFF
DNA: TGTGCCAGCAGCAAATGGAGACTAGCGGGAGGGCCTTACAATGAGCAGTTCTTC

J: TRBJ2-7
size: NA
V: TRBV7-8
D: TRBD1
CDR3: CASSRGQGGLGEQYF
DNA: TGTGCCAGCAGCCGAGGACAGGGGGGGCTTGGAGAGCAGTACTTC

J: TRBJ2-2
size: NA
V: TRBV5-1
D: TRBD2
CDR3: CASTQLAANTGELFF
DNA: TGCGCCAGCACCCAACTAGCGGCGAACACCGGGGAGCTGTTTTTT

J: TRBJ2-7
size: NA
V: TRBV19
D: NA
CDR3: CASSMGDWYEQYF
DNA: TGTGCCAGTAGTATGGGTGACTGGTACGAGCAGTACTTC

J: TRBJ1-4
size: NA
V: TRBV28
D: NA
CDR3: CASRADFKLFF
DNA: TGTGCCAGCAGAGCGGATTTTAAACTGTTTTTT

J: TRBJ2-7
size: NA
V: TRBV28
D: TRBD1
CDR3: CASSFSRGQGEQYF
DNA: TGTGCCAGCAGTTTTTCCAGGGGGCAAGGCGAGCAGTACTTC